This T cell receptor beta chain was found in a study of T-cell reconstitution after alpha-beta-depleted transplantation in children (TCRdb year 2016). Broadly, across the study: T-cell immune reconstitution after TCRalphabeta/CD19-depleted allogeneic hematopoietic cell transplantation in children was quantitatively tracked in the study by means of TCR repertoire profiling. What the research found in general, with its limitations: The high TCRbeta diversity at day 60 in some patients was ascribed to recipient T cells and intrathymic progenitors that had survived conditioning. The frequencies of hyperexpanded clones fell over the following months, and after one year, T-cell counts and TCRbeta diversity were mostly attributed to newly produced T cells. Apparently early alphabetaT-cell count recovery about two months after transplant reportedly relied on only several hundred rapidly expanded clones derived from non-depleted graft cells.

This specimen's treatment or condition label, interpreted: allogeneic hematopoietic cell transplantation with graft depleted of TCRalphabeta T cells and CD19 B cells. TCRalphabeta/CD19-depleted allogeneic hematopoietic cell grafts were given to the transplant recipients, all of whom were children. For this clonotype: Its target antigen remains unknown. The conserved phenylalanine or tryptophan is not found at the CDR3 terminus, so this likely reflects a read error.

The CDR3 has 15 amino acids, counting both end residues. Only the CDR3 portion is preserved as DNA: 45 bases, with reading frame beginning at the first base. According to the germline V gene, CDR1 reads LGHNA and CDR2 reads YSLEER. V is cut by 0 bases and J by 5 bases, and the space between the germline ends is 13 bases. The library was made by PCR. Sequencing was performed on an Illumina HiSeq 2500. To normalize quantification of the TCRbeta repertoire, the TCR libraries were built with molecular barcoding that relied on unique molecular identifiers. The public reads were quality trimmed at Q25 with fastp and then assembled into clones with MiXCR by TCRdb, keeping productive beta chains. Each entry merges the rows of one CDR3 protein and shows their most common DNA and genes. A total of 450,000 to 600,000 distinct CDR3 sequences appear in this sample, under 15% of them only once. Together, the top ten hold 2.2% of the sample.

The rearrangement joined TRBV4-3 to TRBJ1-1; a tentative D match to TRBD1 spans 5 bases. The input for sequencing was PBMCs, mostly from graft donor cells, taken 360 days after TCRalphabeta/CD19-depleted stem cell transplant. This TCR was sampled from a male patient aged 5 to 17 who had a stem cell transplant for acute myeloid leukemia, so the T cells may come from the graft donor. The sequenced DNA: TGCGCCAGCAGCCAAGAAGGACTCTGGGGGACTGAAGCTTTCTGT. It translates to CASSQEGLWGTEAFC.